The clone carrying this T cell receptor (beta chain) was seen a few times. Antigen specificity is unknown. This sample's time point: patch test 1, 2 weeks after DPC sensitization. Treatment here: therapeutic diphenylcyclopropenone sensitization with weekly scalp DPC. This record belongs to a study of human T cells and chemical hapten exposure. Across the whole study: Among samples, TCR yields varied mainly because of small differences in pooled library volume.

The library labeled individual cDNA molecules by adding unique molecular identifiers to them. TCRdb independently ran MiXCR on the RACE reads; one entry per CDR3 protein. The sample yields around 120,000 distinct CDR3 sequences, around 10% seen once. The germline CDR1 and CDR2 sequences are SGHAT and FQNNGV. Trimming cost V 8 bases and J 3 bases, with 19 bases left between them. There are 15 residues in the CDR3. Study results and caveats: Unchanged with DPC sensitization were TCRs above 1 in 1000 frequency.

The receptor's source is a woman in her forties or fifties with alopecia areata. Some clones in this sample may be carry-over from other donors' samples. The sequencing used whole blood, collected in connection with sensitization to the hapten diphenylcyclopropenone (DPC). The V and J genes are TRBV11-2 and TRBJ1-1; D is unresolved. The CDR3 nucleotides read TGTGCCAGCCGCGTTTTGCGGGGAGGTGACACTGAAGCTTTCTTT. It encodes CASRVLRGGDTEAFF.